This T cell receptor beta chain was profiled in a study of blood T cell repertoires in COVID-19. Clones were sequenced by immunoSEQ multiplex PCR, and TCRdb holds only the in-frame ones, with some missing. In the table there are some 70,000 clones, 80% to 85% of which are singletons. Germline CDR1 is SGHRS and CDR2 is YFSETQ. V lost 0 bases, J lost 4 bases, and 7 bases stayed unmatched. The CDR3 consists of 16 residues. The rearrangement joins TRBV5-1 to TRBJ1-2, with TRBD1 matching 9 bases. The origin of this receptor is an older woman with acute or convalescent COVID-19. Sequences were obtained from peripheral blood. Written as DNA, the CDR3 is TGCGCCAGCAGCTTGGACAGGGGGCATCTAGTCTATGGCTACACCTTC. This encodes CASSLDRGHLVYGYTF.